This T cell receptor (beta chain) originates from a study of spatial heterogeneity in lung cancer. Overall study: Beta-chain sequences consistently outnumbered alpha-chain sequences in detection.

By sample fraction, this clonotype is medium-sized. From the 5' RACE reads, TCRdb called clonotypes with MiXCR, one entry per CDR3 protein. Among several thousand distinct CDR3 sequences listed, approximately 3% were seen once. Documented time point: sample taken at primary tumor resection. The donors comprised about 70 untreated early-stage non-small cell lung cancer patients. Unsorted tumor, nontumor lung tissue or cryopreserved PBMC supplied the whole RNA. The CDR3 loop spans 15 amino acids. Germline-derived CDR1 and CDR2 are MNHNY and SVGAGI (reference sequence). V was cut by 7 bases and J by 6 bases, with 21 bases left in between.

This sequence joins TRBV6-6 and TRBJ1-2; D perhaps matches TRBD1 (5 bases). The source was normal lung tissue next to the tumor, collected at surgery. This receptor was identified in a male donor with early-stage non-small cell lung cancer. CDR3 sequence: CASTLPGGDGDGYTF. For the CDR3, the DNA is TGTGCCAGCACTCTACCGGGGGGAGACGGAGATGGCTACACCTTC.